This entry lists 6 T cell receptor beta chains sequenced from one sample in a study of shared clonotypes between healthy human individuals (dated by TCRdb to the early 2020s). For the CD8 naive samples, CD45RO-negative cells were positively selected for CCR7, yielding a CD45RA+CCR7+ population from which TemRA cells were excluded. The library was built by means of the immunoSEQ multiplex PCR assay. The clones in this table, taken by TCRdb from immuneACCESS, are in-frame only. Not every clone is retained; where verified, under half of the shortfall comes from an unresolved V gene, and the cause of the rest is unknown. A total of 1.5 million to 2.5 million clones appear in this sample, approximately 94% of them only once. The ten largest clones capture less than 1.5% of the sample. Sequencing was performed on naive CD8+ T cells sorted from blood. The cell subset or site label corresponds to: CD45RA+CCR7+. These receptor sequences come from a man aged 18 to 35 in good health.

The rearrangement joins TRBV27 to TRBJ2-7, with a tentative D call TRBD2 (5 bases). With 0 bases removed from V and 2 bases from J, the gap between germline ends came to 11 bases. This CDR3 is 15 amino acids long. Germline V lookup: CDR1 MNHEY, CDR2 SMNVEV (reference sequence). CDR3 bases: TGTGCCAGCAGTTTATCCGGCGGGCCGGCCTACGAGCAGTACTTC. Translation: CASSLSGGPAYEQYF.

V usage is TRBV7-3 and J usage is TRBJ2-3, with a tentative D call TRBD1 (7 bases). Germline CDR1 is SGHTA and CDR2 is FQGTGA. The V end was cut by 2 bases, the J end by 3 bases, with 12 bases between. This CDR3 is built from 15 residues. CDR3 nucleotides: TGTGCCAGCAGCTTAGCGGGACAGTCGACAGATACGCAGTATTTT. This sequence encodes CASSLAGQSTDTQYF. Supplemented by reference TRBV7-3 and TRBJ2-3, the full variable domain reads GAGVSQTPSNKVTEKGKYVELRCDPISGHTALYWYRQSLGQGPEFLIYFQGTGAADDSGLPNDRFFAVRPEGSVSTLKIQRTERGDSAVYLCASSLAGQSTDTQYFGPGTRLTVL.

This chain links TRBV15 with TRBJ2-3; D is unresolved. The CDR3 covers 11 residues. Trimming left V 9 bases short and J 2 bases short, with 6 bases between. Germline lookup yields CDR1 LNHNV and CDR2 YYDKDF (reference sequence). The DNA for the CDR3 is TGTGCCACAGGAGTCACAGATACGCAGTATTTT. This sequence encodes CATGVTDTQYF. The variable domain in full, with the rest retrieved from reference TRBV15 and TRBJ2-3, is DAMVIQNPRYQVTQFGKPVTLSCSQTLNHNVMYWYQQKSSQAPKLLFHYYDKDFNNEADTPDNFQSRRPNTSFCFLDIRSPGLGDTAMYLCATGVTDTQYFGPGTRLTVL.

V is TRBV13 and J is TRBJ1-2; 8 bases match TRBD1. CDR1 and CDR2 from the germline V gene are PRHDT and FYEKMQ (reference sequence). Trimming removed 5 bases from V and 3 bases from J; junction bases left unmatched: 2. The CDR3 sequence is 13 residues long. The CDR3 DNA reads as TGTGCCAGCAGCGCGACAGGGGACTATGGCTACACCTTC. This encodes CASSATGDYGYTF. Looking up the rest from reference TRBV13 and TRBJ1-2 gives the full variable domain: AAGVIQSPRHLIKEKRETATLKCYPIPRHDTVYWYQQGPGQDPQFLISFYEKMQSDKGSIPDRFSAQQFSDYHSELNMSSLELGDSALYFCASSATGDYGYTFGSGTRLTVV.

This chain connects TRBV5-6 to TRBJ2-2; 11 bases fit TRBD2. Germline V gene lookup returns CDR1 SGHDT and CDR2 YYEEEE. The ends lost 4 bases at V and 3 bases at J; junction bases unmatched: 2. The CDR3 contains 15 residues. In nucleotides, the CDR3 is TGTGCCAGCAGCATTAGCGGGGGGGACACCGGGGAGCTGTTTTTT. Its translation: CASSISGGDTGELFF.

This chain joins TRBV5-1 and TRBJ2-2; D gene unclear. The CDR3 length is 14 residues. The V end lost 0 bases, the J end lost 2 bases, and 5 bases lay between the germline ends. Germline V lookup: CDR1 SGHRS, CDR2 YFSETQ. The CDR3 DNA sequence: TGCGCCAGCAGCTTGGGGTATAACACCGGGGAGCTGTTTTTT. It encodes CASSLGYNTGELFF.